A single T cell receptor beta chain is shown here with its context. Its antigen is not known. PCR employed 60 Vbeta and 13 Jbeta primers. Generated by immunoSEQ multiplex PCR, the TCRdb table keeps only in-frame clones and is missing some. The sample records about 150,000 clones, around 85% being singletons. This entry comes from a study of cytomegalovirus exposure and HLA in healthy donors. General study points: A missense DCLRE1C variant was associated with V- and J-gene trimming of TCR beta chains in a later analysis, and an independent cohort replicated the association.

Germline V gene lookup returns CDR1 SGHTA and CDR2 FQGNSA. The CDR3 has 15 amino acids. The germline V and J ends were trimmed by 5 bases and 0 bases, with 14 bases remaining between them. Sequenced material: PBMCs. The source of this sequence is a man aged 50 or older in good health and CMV-seropositive. The chain couples TRBV7-2 to TRBJ2-7, with D possibly matching TRBD1 (6 bases). The CDR3 DNA reads TGTGCCAGCAGCCTCCGGGACACCAGCTCCTACGAGCAGTACTTC. It translates to CASSLRDTSSYEQYF. Based on the CDR3 plus reference TRBV7-2 and TRBJ2-7, the full variable domain is GAGVSQSPSNKVTEKGKDVELRCDPISGHTALYWYRQSLGQGLEFLIYFQGNSAPDKSGLPSDRFSAERTGGSVSTLTIQRTQQEDSAVYLCASSLRDTSSYEQYFGPGTRLTVT.